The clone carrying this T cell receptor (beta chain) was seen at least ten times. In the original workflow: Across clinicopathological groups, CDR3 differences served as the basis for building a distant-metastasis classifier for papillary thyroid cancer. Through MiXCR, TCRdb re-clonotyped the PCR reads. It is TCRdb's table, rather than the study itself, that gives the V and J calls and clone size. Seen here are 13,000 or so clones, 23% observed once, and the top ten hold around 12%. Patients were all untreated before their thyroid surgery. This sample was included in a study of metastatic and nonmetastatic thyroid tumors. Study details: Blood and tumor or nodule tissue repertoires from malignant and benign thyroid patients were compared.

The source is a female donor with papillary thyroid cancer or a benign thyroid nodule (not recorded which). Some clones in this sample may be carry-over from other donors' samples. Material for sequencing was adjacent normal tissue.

In nucleotides, the CDR3 is TGCAGCGTTTATGAAGTTACAGGGGGCGATTCGGACACAGATACGCAGTATTTT. This translates into CSVYEVTGGDSDTDTQYF. V usage is TRBV29-1 and J usage is TRBJ2-3; 9 nucleotides agree with TRBD1. J lost 2 bases, V lost 5 bases, and 17 bases had no gene match. The CDR3 loop spans 18 amino acids. Germline V gene sequence: CDR1 SQVTM, CDR2 ANQGSEA.